This T cell receptor beta chain originates from a study of cytomegalovirus exposure and HLA in healthy donors. Regarding the study as a whole: HLA alleles showed associations with some 17,000 TCR beta sequences in a later analysis, at a 0.05 false discovery rate.

Trimming removed 10 bases from V and 2 bases from J; junction bases left unmatched: 9. CDR3 length: 15 residues. Germline CDR1 and CDR2: SNHLY and FYNNEI. Nominally healthy donors provided the samples, though records likely missed some immune exposures. For this clone: No antigen is known for it.

A multiplex PCR was run with 60 Vbeta primers and 13 Jbeta primers. The data were produced by immunoSEQ multiplex PCR, yet TCRdb's version contains in-frame clones alone and is incomplete. The sample yields roughly 290,000 clones, around 90% seen once. The sample comprised PBMCs. The rearrangement joins TRBV2 to TRBJ2-2; TRBD2 aligns across 8 bases. This TCR came from a woman aged 18 to 35 in good health and CMV-seronegative. CDR3 region: CAIQPSGGNTGELFF. The CDR3 DNA reads TGTGCCATACAACCAAGCGGGGGTAACACCGGGGAGCTGTTTTTT.